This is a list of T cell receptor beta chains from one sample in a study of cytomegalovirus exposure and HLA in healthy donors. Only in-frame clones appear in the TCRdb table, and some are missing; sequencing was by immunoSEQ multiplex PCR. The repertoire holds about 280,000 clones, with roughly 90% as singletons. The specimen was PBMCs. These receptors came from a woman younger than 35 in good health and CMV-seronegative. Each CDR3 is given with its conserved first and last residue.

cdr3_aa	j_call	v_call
CASSFSSGLAGENIGEQFF	TRBJ2-1	TRBV11-3
CASIGSPEMNTEAFF	TRBJ1-1	TRBV19
CASSATGGGSYEQYF	TRBJ2-7	TRBV9
CASSEGQGGTEAFF	TRBJ1-1	TRBV7-8
CASSVEIPYEQYF	TRBJ2-7	TRBV6-1
CASSLATGGAYEQYF	TRBJ2-7	TRBV7-2
CASSPSRVNTEAFF	TRBJ1-1	TRBV9
CASRLGTEGYTF	TRBJ1-2	TRBV5-1
CASSPHNRGQKEKLFF	TRBJ1-4	TRBV5-1
CASLVGQGSTYGYTF	TRBJ1-2	TRBV19
CASSRTSSYEQYF	TRBJ2-7	TRBV6-5
CASSYLQGDGYTF	TRBJ1-2	TRBV6-6
CASSRGGTEAFF	TRBJ1-1	TRBV27
CASSYSPGLTEAFF	TRBJ1-1	TRBV6-5
CASTLNRQGPGKLFF	TRBJ1-4	TRBV6-1
CSVEEVQGGSRQETQYF	TRBJ2-5	TRBV29-1
CGGGPGRGRADTIYF	TRBJ1-3	TRBV30
CASSLNRGSTEAFF	TRBJ1-1	TRBV27
CASSADRGGTEAFF	TRBJ1-1	TRBV7-3
CASSSTYNEQFF	TRBJ2-1	TRBV6-5
CASSLAREYGYTF	TRBJ1-2	TRBV7-6
CASSFGRGGTGELFF	TRBJ2-2	TRBV5-5
CASSAGLVTGELFF	TRBJ2-2	TRBV9
CASREAGAADTQYF	TRBJ2-3	TRBV25-1
CASSYLPGADEQFF	TRBJ2-1	TRBV2
CASSPRNQPQHF	TRBJ1-5	TRBV6-6
CSARRHNEQFF	TRBJ2-1	TRBV20-1
CASSFWGQPQHF	TRBJ1-5	TRBV28
CATSRDASARSIYGYTF	TRBJ1-2	TRBV15
CASSRTGQQTYGYTF	TRBJ1-2	TRBV5-1
CASSQDTTTREFF	TRBJ2-1	TRBV4-1
CASSLYLQDTEAFF	TRBJ1-1	TRBV27
CASSISGTAYEQYF	TRBJ2-7	TRBV19
CASSVRVSSSTDTQYF	TRBJ2-3	TRBV5-1
CASSIGQGDSYEQYF	TRBJ2-7	TRBV6-6
CASSLVRLAGKGTQYF	TRBJ2-3	TRBV5-4
CASSRPSGRQTQYF	TRBJ2-5	TRBV5-6
CASSQDLGGGQGNGEKLFF	TRBJ1-4	TRBV4-1
CASRAGQGSNQPQHF	TRBJ1-5	TRBV2
CASSLPHNSPLHF	TRBJ1-6	TRBV7-9
CASSLRQGRNEQFF	TRBJ2-1	TRBV7-9
CASSQGLALYNEQFF	TRBJ2-1	TRBV14
CASSLDSILSYEQYF	TRBJ2-7	TRBV11-2
CASSMGGRAGEITAYYNEQFF	TRBJ2-1	TRBV19
CASGLRGGSGNQPQHF	TRBJ1-5	TRBV12-5
CASSLLAGVSGELFF	TRBJ2-2	TRBV28
CSVRPENTYEQYF	TRBJ2-7	TRBV29-1
CASSLLTTGHSYNEQFF	TRBJ2-1	TRBV4-1
CASIGSGGRMFDYGYTF	TRBJ1-2	TRBV2
CASSQDLYGFNGYTF	TRBJ1-2	TRBV4-3
CASSLTGRRETQYF	TRBJ2-5	TRBV5-1
CASGLVASGNTIYF	TRBJ1-3	TRBV12-5
CASSETGSSYEQYF	TRBJ2-7	TRBV2
CASSLLLAGPTDTQYF	TRBJ2-3	TRBV11-2
CASSHVSYEQYF	TRBJ2-7	TRBV14
CASSLGFPPRGTQYF	TRBJ2-5	TRBV27
CASSYPGNTGELFF	TRBJ2-2	TRBV7-8
CASSFLAAHSYEQYF	TRBJ2-7	TRBV28
CASIVPRGRNSEAFF	TRBJ1-1	TRBV28
CASSVEPYNEQFF	TRBJ2-1	TRBV9